Described below is a single T cell receptor beta chain sequence and its context. As yet, its antigen is unknown. The approximately 120-subject validation cohort, separate from the approximately 670-subject first cohort, included the donors. The sample comes from a study of cytomegalovirus exposure and HLA in healthy donors. This CDR3 region has 15 residues. Germline CDR1 reads MNHEY; CDR2 reads SVGAGI. V gave up 0 bases and J gave up 7 bases, with 13 bases separating them. Profiling relied on immunoSEQ multiplex PCR, and the TCRdb table lists in-frame clones only, not all of them. The sample lists 130,000 or so clones, 85% to 90% occurring once. Broader study findings: Subsequent analysis found a tendency for first-cohort TCR clusters to co-occur within the 120 or so validation repertoires. The study recorded some 160 TCR beta chains that were cytomegalovirus-associated.

This TCR came from a woman in her twenties or thirties in good health and CMV-seropositive. The sequencing input was PBMCs. This chain joins TRBV6-5 and TRBJ1-5; a possible D gene is TRBD1 (5 bases). The CDR3 protein is CASSYSARANQPQHF. The CDR3 region has the DNA TGTGCCAGCAGTTACTCGGCCAGGGCAAACCAGCCCCAGCATTTT.